This entry concerns a single T cell receptor (beta chain). What it recognizes is unknown. The source of the sample is a study of cytomegalovirus exposure and HLA in healthy donors. Study conclusions and caveats: According to an earlier analysis, most TCR beta V segments yielded productive rearrangements about 90% or about 30% of the time. Cytomegalovirus-associated TCR beta chains were listed, numbering 150 to 200.

V lost 3 bases and J lost 7, with 15 bases in between. This CDR3 contains 15 residues. Germline CDR1 is MGHRA and CDR2 is YSYEKL. The PCR had 60 Vbeta and 13 Jbeta primers. The data were produced by immunoSEQ multiplex PCR, yet TCRdb's version contains in-frame clones alone and is incomplete. The sample holds about 130,000 clones, 70% to 85% seen once. The V call is TRBV4-1, the J call TRBJ1-4; D perhaps matches TRBD1 (6 bases). The source material was PBMCs. The source is a boy aged 2 to 10 in good health and CMV-seronegative. The chain's CDR3 is CASSHFPMDSEKLFF. The CDR3 bases are TGCGCCAGCAGCCACTTTCCTATGGACAGTGAAAAACTGTTTTTT.